The present T cell receptor beta chain was sequenced within a study of T-cell reconstitution after alpha-beta-depleted transplantation in children. Unique molecular identifiers tagged the TCRbeta library. TCRdb analysed the PCR reads with MiXCR anew, one entry per CDR3 protein. The sample lists around 800,000 distinct CDR3 sequences, 16% occurring once. The study's findings and limits: T-cell counts and diversity were attributed mostly to newly produced T cells one year after transplant. Surviving recipient T cells and thymic progenitors accounted for the high day-60 TCRbeta diversity observed in some patients.

Trimming shortened V by 1 base and J by 3 bases, and 22 bases separated the two germline ends. Germline CDR1 DFQATT, CDR2 SNEGSKA (reference sequence). This CDR3 contains 18 residues. As concerns this clonotype: Its specificity is unknown.

This chain joins TRBV20-1 and TRBJ1-5, with D uncertain. Specimen: PBMCs, mostly from graft donor cells, collected 360 days after TCRalphabeta/CD19-depleted stem cell transplant. The sequence came from a male patient younger than 18 who had a stem cell transplant for acute lymphoblastic leukemia, so the T cells may come from the graft donor. The CDR3 is CSARVSPSMILNNQPQHF. The CDR3 nucleotides are TGCAGTGCTAGAGTCAGCCCATCCATGATTCTTAACAATCAGCCCCAGCATTTT.